The table lists the clone carrying this TCR beta chain with many counts. What it binds is not known. Trimming pared 2 bases from V and 6 bases from J, leaving 13 bases between. From germline, CDR1 is SGDLS and CDR2 YYNGEE. The CDR3 is 14 residues long. This entry comes from a study of neurological immune-mediated disorders. Study-level points and caveats: The most TCR clonal expansion was seen in HTLV-1-associated myelopathy, whereas the least was seen in multiple sclerosis, below the level in healthy controls. Expanded clones shared no CDR3 amino acid sequences across subjects, suggesting private repertoires in all groups.

The cDNA came from 5'RACE, which used 10-nucleotide random UMIs. Using its own MiXCR run on the 5' RACE reads, TCRdb lists one record per CDR3 protein. The sample has about 50,000 distinct CDR3 sequences, 3% to 3.5% seen once. The chain couples TRBV9 to TRBJ2-3; tentative D call: TRBD2 (5 bases). The source is a woman aged 45-65 years with multiple sclerosis. Sample: PBMCs. This CDR3 is CASSVTRVSDTQYF. The DNA for the CDR3 is TGTGCCAGCAGCGTTACTAGGGTTAGCGATACGCAGTATTTT.